Included here is one T cell receptor (beta chain) sequence, with context. This specimen comes from a study of blood T cell repertoires in COVID-19. The recovered donors of Cohort 3 showed two negative PCRs, clearance, or symptom resolution. Clones were sequenced by immunoSEQ multiplex PCR, and TCRdb holds only the in-frame ones, with some missing. The table has 150,000 to 200,000 clones, about 90% seen once. Sequencing input: PBMCs or T cells enriched from blood (not recorded which). This receptor was obtained from a young woman who had recovered from COVID-19.

DNA for the CDR3: TGTGCCAGCAGCACCCGACGGGAGGCAGACAACCCTATTAAAGGCTACACCTTC. Its translation: CASSTRREADNPIKGYTF. The chain links TRBV9 to TRBJ1-2; D remains unclear. Germline CDR1 SGDLS, CDR2 YYNGEE. The length of the CDR3 is 18 residues. The V and J ends lost 4 bases and 8 bases respectively, with 30 bases between them. The full variable domain, with the rest looked up from reference TRBV9 and TRBJ1-2, is DSGVTQTPKHLITATGQRVTLRCSPRSGDLSVYWYQQSLDQGLQFLIQYYNGEERAKGNILERFSAQQFPDLHSELNLSSLELGDSALYFCASSTRREADNPIKGYTFGSGTRLTVV.